This entry lists 18 T cell receptor beta chains sequenced from one sample in a study of cytotoxic CD8 clonotypes in ibrutinib-treated CLL. This table comes from immunoSEQ multiplex PCR, and its TCRdb copy is limited to in-frame clones, with some not included. The table has more than 200,000 clones, around three quarters seen once; the top ten hold approximately 15%. The material sequenced was PBMCs, taken after 24 months of ibrutinib treatment. The source of these receptors is a human donor with chronic lymphocytic leukemia.

This clone has only a few counts. The chain recombines TRBV27 with TRBJ2-7; 8 positions match TRBD2. Germline V gene data show CDR1 as MNHEY and CDR2 as SMNVEV (reference sequence). The CDR3 sequence is 14 residues long. V lost 5 bases, J lost 2 bases, and 5 bases stayed unmatched. The CDR3 spells CASSPLAGPYEQYF. The CDR3 DNA follows: TGTGCCAGCAGTCCTCTAGCGGGTCCCTACGAGCAGTACTTC.

This clone was counted a few times. The gene calls are TRBV28 and TRBJ2-5, with D perhaps matching TRBD1 or TRBD2 (6 bases each). Trimming left V 5 bases short and J 4 bases short, with 17 bases between. The CDR3 is 15 residues long. The V gene's germline CDR1 is MDHEN and CDR2 SYDVKM. CDR3: CASSVQWGALETQYF. CDR3 coding DNA: TGTGCCAGCAGTGTACAATGGGGGGCTCTAGAGACCCAGTACTTC.

The chain recombines TRBV5-8 with TRBJ1-1; D not resolved. The CDR3 sequence is 15 residues long. Germline CDR1 is SGHTS and CDR2 is YDEGEE. Trimming removed 3 bases from V and 0 bases from J, with 12 bases in between. CDR3 protein: CASSSYNRMNTEAFF. The CDR3 nucleotides are TGTGCCAGCAGCTCGTACAACCGCATGAACACTGAAGCTTTCTTT.

The chain links TRBV19 to TRBJ2-1; TRBD2 aligns across 10 bases. V dropped 5 bases and J dropped 3; count of bases not matched to a gene: 1. Germline CDR1 and CDR2: LNHDA and SQIVND (reference sequence). There are 14 residues in the CDR3. DNA for the CDR3: TGTGCCAGTAGTCGGACTAGCGGCTACAATGAGCAGTTCTTC. Protein sequence: CASSRTSGYNEQFF.

This chain connects TRBV27 to TRBJ2-7; 9 nucleotides agree with TRBD2. The CDR3 loop spans 17 amino acids. Germline CDR1 is MNHEY and CDR2 is SMNVEV (reference sequence). The junction had 14 bases not matched to a gene; V was cut back by 5 bases and J by 3 bases. CDR3: CASSPAKASGIIYEQYF. The CDR3 nucleotides read TGTGCCAGCAGTCCAGCAAAGGCTAGCGGGATTATCTACGAGCAGTACTTC.

The rearrangement joins TRBV2 to TRBJ1-5, with a possible D match to TRBD1 (5 bases). This CDR3 is built from 15 residues. Germline loops: CDR1 SNHLY, CDR2 FYNNEI. V lost 8 bases to trimming and J lost 6 bases, with 20 bases between them. The DNA for the CDR3 is TGTGCCAGCCGCCTGGCACAGGTGGCAGGTCAGCCCCAGCATTTT. Translating gives CASRLAQVAGQPQHF.

The chain combines TRBV7-9 with TRBJ2-4, with a possible D match to TRBD2 (5 bases). The germline gives CDR1 SEHNR, CDR2 FQNEAQ (reference sequence). V shed 3 bases and J shed 0 bases, with 15 bases lying between them. There are 17 residues in the CDR3. The CDR3 coding sequence is TGTGCCAGCAGCTTGCTGGTAGCGAATCTAGCCAAAAACATTCAGTACTTC. This gives the protein CASSLLVANLAKNIQYF.

The chain combines TRBV11-2 with TRBJ1-2, with 8 bases that match TRBD1. The CDR3 totals 17 residues. The germline V gene encodes CDR1 SGHAT and CDR2 FQNNGV. The V gene end was trimmed by 8 bases and the J gene end by 0 bases; junction bases not matched to a gene: 14. CDR3 coding DNA: TGTGCCAGCCGACGTCACGCGAGGGACAGGTCTAACTATGGCTACACCTTC. This encodes CASRRHARDRSNYGYTF.

The V gene is TRBV5-1, the J gene TRBJ2-2; 7 positions match TRBD1. This CDR3 has 19 residues. The germline V gene has CDR1 SGHRS and CDR2 YFSETQ. V lost 1 base, J lost 5 bases, and 17 bases stayed unmatched. In DNA, the CDR3 is TGCGCCAGCAGCTTGACTTTAACAGGGGTCCTAGGAGAAACCGGGGAGCTGTTTTTT. This gives the protein CASSLTLTGVLGETGELFF.

This clone was found a few times. The V and J genes are TRBV6-5 and TRBJ2-3; a weak D match, TRBD2 (6 bases). The germline V and J ends were trimmed by 5 bases and 11 bases, with 14 bases remaining between them. The CDR3 length is 12 residues. From germline, CDR1 is MNHEY and CDR2 SVGAGI. In DNA form, the CDR3 reads TGTGCCAGCAGTCCTGGGTGGAGGGAGCAGTATTTT. Translating it yields CASSPGWREQYF.

The chain joins TRBV2 to TRBJ1-4; perhaps TRBD1 as D (5 bases). CDR1 is SNHLY and CDR2 is FYNNEI in the germline V gene. The ends were cut back, 7 bases at V and 0 bases at J, with 12 bases in the middle. The CDR3 contains 15 residues. CDR3 residues: CASKAGSSTNEKLFF. DNA of the CDR3: TGTGCCAGCAAGGCAGGGTCCTCAACTAATGAAAAACTGTTTTTT.

The gene calls are TRBV29-1 and TRBJ1-1; D is perhaps TRBD1 (5 bases). V was clipped by 7 bases and J by 6 bases, with 15 bases between them. Germline V gene sequence: CDR1 SQVTM, CDR2 ANQGSEA. The CDR3 loop spans 12 amino acids. The CDR3 DNA follows: TGCAGCGCCCAGGGTGGGGGGGCTGAAGCTTTCTTT. It yields the protein CSAQGGGAEAFF. The full variable domain, with the rest looked up from reference TRBV29-1 and TRBJ1-1, is SAVISQKPSRDICQRGTSLTIQCQVDSQVTMMFWYRQQPGQSLTLIATANQGSEATYESGFVIDKFPISRPNLTFSTLTVSNMSPEDSSIYLCSAQGGGAEAFFGQGTRLTVV.

V is TRBV5-1 and J is TRBJ1-2; TRBD1 is a possible D gene (5 bases). V lost 1 base, J lost 8 bases, and 12 bases lay in between. Germline CDR1 and CDR2: SGHRS and YFSETQ. This CDR3 is 13 amino acids long. CDR3 DNA: TGCGCCAGCAGCTTGCTGTCGGGGCAGGGCTACACCTTC. Protein: CASSLLSGQGYTF.

The V gene is TRBV2, the J gene TRBJ1-5; D is perhaps TRBD1 (5 bases). The V end was cut by 6 bases, the J end by 4 bases, with 10 bases between. The CDR3 consists of 13 residues. Germline V lookup: CDR1 SNHLY, CDR2 FYNNEI. CDR3 DNA: TGTGCCAGCAGGGCCAGGGTGAATCAGCCCCAGCATTTT. Amino acid sequence: CASRARVNQPQHF.

CDR3 coding DNA: TGTGCCAGCAGTCCTAGCGGGAGGCCCCCCTACGAGCAGTACTTC. Protein: CASSPSGRPPYEQYF. This chain links TRBV6-6 with TRBJ2-7; TRBD2 aligns across 11 bases. This CDR3 contains 15 residues. Germline CDR1 and CDR2: MNHNY and SVGAGI (reference sequence). The trim removed 5 bases at V and 2 bases at J, leaving 5 bases unmatched.

The chain combines TRBV5-5 with TRBJ2-7; D is possibly TRBD1 or TRBD2 (5 bases each). This CDR3 contains 16 residues. Germline CDR1 and CDR2: SGHKS and YYEKEE (reference sequence). V shed 3 bases and J shed 0 bases, with 16 bases lying between them. The CDR3 region is CASSSGVQGSSYEQYF. In DNA form, the CDR3 reads TGTGCCAGCAGCTCCGGGGTGCAGGGAAGCTCCTACGAGCAGTACTTC.

The chain couples TRBV29-1 to TRBJ2-7, with D tentatively TRBD2 (6 bases). This CDR3 has 15 residues. Trimming removed 3 bases from V and 0 bases from J, with 15 bases in between. Germline V gives CDR1 SQVTM, CDR2 ANQGSEA. The CDR3 sequence: CSVEEGPTHSYEQYF. In nucleotides, the CDR3 is TGCAGCGTTGAGGAGGGTCCAACTCACTCCTACGAGCAGTACTTC.

This clone was observed once. The chain recombines TRBV5-4 with TRBJ1-1, with 8 bases matching TRBD1. J was trimmed by 0 bases and V by 4 bases; bases with no gene match: 8. CDR1 SGHNT and CDR2 YYREEE come from the germline V gene (reference sequence). The CDR3 runs 16 residues. In DNA form, the CDR3 reads TGTGCCAGCAGCCCGGACAGGGTAAGGATGAACACTGAAGCTTTCTTT. Translation: CASSPDRVRMNTEAFF.